The 13 T cell receptor beta chains below were found in one sample sequenced in a study of circulating and synovial CD4+ cells in juvenile arthritis. Profiling relied on immunoSEQ multiplex PCR, and the TCRdb table lists in-frame clones only, not all of them. The sample has around 32,000 clones, around 95% seen once. Input material: CD4+ T cells from blood. These receptor sequences come from a human donor with juvenile idiopathic arthritis.

The V gene is TRBV2, the J gene TRBJ1-2, with TRBD1 matching 8 bases. Germline V gene data show CDR1 as SNHLY and CDR2 as FYNNEI. The J segment lost 6 bases and the V segment lost 6 bases, leaving 9 bases of the junction unmatched. This CDR3 has 14 residues. The DNA of the CDR3 is TGTGCCAGCAGCGGACGGACAGGGAGAAATGGCTACACCTTC. Protein: CASSGRTGRNGYTF.

V is TRBV9 and J is TRBJ2-1; 12 nucleotides match TRBD2. This CDR3 is 15 amino acids long. Per germline, CDR1 SGDLS and CDR2 YYNGEE. V dropped 4 bases and J dropped 7; count of bases not matched to a gene: 6. CDR3 residues: CASSRTSGIGNEQFF. DNA of the CDR3: TGTGCCAGCAGCCGGACTAGCGGGATAGGGAATGAGCAGTTCTTC.

This chain uses TRBV19 with TRBJ1-5; D gene unclear. Germline V gene lookup returns CDR1 LNHDA and CDR2 SQIVND (reference sequence). CDR3 length: 14 residues. Trimming stripped 7 bases from V and 5 bases from J, with 15 bases between. The chain's CDR3 is CASIAAYGDQPQHF. CDR3 coding DNA: TGTGCCAGTATAGCGGCGTACGGTGATCAGCCCCAGCATTTT.

The chain has TRBV6-6 and TRBJ2-1; 12 bases align to TRBD2. The CDR3 contains 13 residues. With 8 bases clipped from V and 7 bases from J, the junction kept 3 bases outside the gene matches. Germline values: CDR1 MNHNY, CDR2 SVGAGI (reference sequence). CDR3 sequence reads: CASGLAGWNEQFF. CDR3 DNA sequence: TGTGCCAGCGGACTAGCGGGATGGAATGAGCAGTTCTTC.

The chain has TRBV6-5 and TRBJ2-7; TRBD2 agrees at 12 bases. V shed 8 bases, J shed 6 bases, and the junction held 8 bases outside the gene matches. The germline V gene has CDR1 MNHEY and CDR2 SVGAGI. The CDR3 is made up of 14 amino acids. The CDR3 here is CASQTLAGGLEQYF. CDR3 nucleotide sequence: TGTGCCAGCCAAACTCTAGCGGGAGGGCTCGAGCAGTACTTC.

The CDR3 loop is CAIAGGTPNGYTF. The CDR3 region has the DNA TGTGCCATCGCGGGCGGGACTCCGAATGGCTACACCTTC. The rearrangement joins TRBV10-3 to TRBJ1-2, with TRBD1 as a possible D gene (5 bases). The CDR3 runs 13 residues. Trimming cost V 8 bases and J 6 bases, with 16 bases left between them. In germline, CDR1 is ENHRY, CDR2 SYGVKD.

The gene calls are TRBV28 and TRBJ2-7; 10 nucleotides align to TRBD2. Germline CDR1 MDHEN, CDR2 SYDVKM. V lost 5 bases and J lost 1; bases outside the gene matches: 14. The CDR3 is 18 residues long. CDR3 bases: TGTGCCAGCAGTCCCACTTGGGGTAGCGGGGGGCTATCCTACGAGCAGTACTTC. Translation: CASSPTWGSGGLSYEQYF.

The chain links TRBV7-6 to TRBJ2-1; 10 bases align to TRBD1. The CDR3 consists of 15 residues. Germline values: CDR1 SGHVS, CDR2 FNYEAQ. V lost 5 bases and J lost 4; bases outside the gene matches: 5. Here the CDR3 reads CASSTGQGLYNEQFF. DNA of the CDR3: TGTGCCAGCAGCACGGGACAGGGGCTTTACAATGAGCAGTTCTTC.

The rearrangement uses TRBV6-1 and TRBJ2-7, with D hard to call. The germline V gene encodes CDR1 MNHNS and CDR2 SASEGT. V lost 0 bases and J lost 0, with 15 bases in between. The CDR3 is made up of 17 amino acids. The CDR3 region has the DNA TGTGCCAGCAGTGAAGCGTTTGGGCAGAAGAGCTCCTACGAGCAGTACTTC. It codes for CASSEAFGQKSSYEQYF.

A note on this clone: One end of the junction is discordant with germline, which a read error may explain. Other DNA variants within this sample encode the same CDR3. The rearrangement uses TRBV10-3 and TRBJ1-2, with 9 bases fitting TRBD1. Germline values: CDR1 ENHRY, CDR2 SYGVKD. The CDR3 extends over 15 amino acids. The CDR3, as DNA: TGCGCCACGGGCGAAGAACAGGGGGCATGGTATGGCTACACCTTC. It encodes CATGEEQGAWYGYTF.

V is TRBV5-6 and J is TRBJ1-1; 11 bases are shared with TRBD1. CDR1 SGHDT and CDR2 YYEEEE come from the germline V gene. The CDR3 runs to 15 residues. V lost 3 bases, J lost 1 base, and 2 bases stayed unmatched. The CDR3 sequence is CASSWGTGGNTEAFF. The DNA of the CDR3 is TGTGCCAGCAGCTGGGGGACAGGGGGGAACACTGAAGCTTTCTTT.

In this sample, this clone turned up a few times. The chain links TRBV16 to TRBJ2-7; no clear D gene. This CDR3 is 13 amino acids long. Deletions cut 4 bases from V and 7 bases from J, with 14 bases between. Germline CDR1 is KGHSY and CDR2 is FQNENV. The CDR3 DNA reads as TGTGCCAGCAGCCCTCGGCCAAACGGGGAGCAGTACTTC. As protein: CASSPRPNGEQYF.

This chain connects TRBV29-1 to TRBJ1-1; possible D gene TRBD1, 5 bases. The germline V gene has CDR1 SQVTM and CDR2 ANQGSEA. The germline V and J ends were trimmed by 3 bases and 1 base, with 12 bases remaining between them. The CDR3 has 14 residues. The CDR3 coding sequence is TGCAGCGTTGAGCTATGGGGCCGGAACACTGAAGCTTTCTTT. Encoded protein: CSVELWGRNTEAFF.